What follows are 24 T cell receptor beta chains derived from one specimen sequenced in a study of blood T cell repertoires in COVID-19 (dated by TCRdb to 2020 to 2022). Library preparation was by the immunoSEQ multiplex PCR assay. TCRdb's version of the immuneACCESS table is confined to in-frame rearrangements and falls short of the full clone set. An unresolved V gene accounts for under half of the shortfall where checked; the remainder is of unknown origin. This sample is represented by 470,000 or so clones; roughly 88% of them were singletons. Approximately 3% of the sample lies in the top ten. Sequencing was performed on peripheral blood. All receptors derive from a human donor in a cohort sampled during active COVID-19.

This clone has a handful of counts. This chain connects TRBV27 to TRBJ2-2; D is ambiguous. Germline V gene lookup returns CDR1 MNHEY and CDR2 SMNVEV (reference sequence). The CDR3 extends over 13 amino acids. Trimming cost V 5 bases and J 7 bases, with 11 bases left between them. In nucleotides, the CDR3 is TGTGCCAGCAGTGTCGCGGTTTTCGGGGAGCTGTTTTTT. It translates to CASSVAVFGELFF.

J is TRBJ2-3 and V is TRBV30; TRBD1 might be the D (6 bases). The CDR3 is made up of 12 amino acids. From germline, CDR1 is GTSNPN and CDR2 SVGIG (reference sequence). With 8 bases removed from V and 6 bases from J, the gap between germline ends came to 15 bases. CDR3 in amino acids: CASPGDSDTQYF. The CDR3 nucleotides are TGTGCCAGTCCAGGGGATTCGGATACGCAGTATTTT.

The V and J genes are TRBV5-6 and TRBJ2-7; 10 nucleotides agree with TRBD1. J was trimmed by 0 bases and V by 3 bases; bases with no gene match: 3. CDR1 and CDR2 from the germline V gene are SGHDT and YYEEEE. There are 15 residues in the CDR3. The CDR3: CASSSTGGGSYEQYF. The CDR3 DNA reads as TGTGCCAGCAGCTCGACAGGGGGCGGCTCCTACGAGCAGTACTTC.

The chain recombines TRBV30 with TRBJ1-5; no clear D gene. CDR1 is GTSNPN and CDR2 is SVGIG in the germline V gene (reference sequence). V was pared by 2 bases and J by 0 bases, with 11 bases between. CDR3 length equals 15 residues. The CDR3 loop reads CAWSPPDFSNQPQHF. The CDR3 region has the DNA TGTGCCTGGAGTCCCCCAGACTTTAGCAATCAGCCCCAGCATTTT.

V is TRBV10-3 and J is TRBJ2-3; a weak D match, TRBD1 (6 bases). The CDR3 is 15 residues long. Germline lookup yields CDR1 ENHRY and CDR2 SYGVKD. The V end was cut by 6 bases, the J end by 0 bases, with 13 bases between. This chain's CDR3 is CAISPGHPSTDTQYF. In DNA, the CDR3 is TGTGCCATCAGCCCGGGACACCCTAGCACAGATACGCAGTATTTT.

The chain combines TRBV9 with TRBJ2-2, with a tentative D call TRBD2 (5 bases). Between the trimmed V and J ends, which lost 6 bases and 5 bases, there was a span of 14 bases. This CDR3 region has 14 residues. CDR1 is SGDLS and CDR2 is YYNGEE in the germline V gene. The CDR3 is CASNEGPGTGELFF. DNA for the CDR3: TGTGCCAGCAATGAAGGACCGGGGACCGGGGAGCTGTTTTTT.

The chain links TRBV13 to TRBJ1-1; possible D gene TRBD1, 6 bases. This CDR3 is 13 amino acids long. V was shortened by 8 bases and J by 4 bases, with 14 bases between the two germline ends. CDR1 is PRHDT, CDR2 FYEKMQ, per germline (reference sequence). CDR3 DNA sequence: TGTGCCAGCCTCAGGGGAGGGGGCACTGAAGCTTTCTTT. Translation gives CASLRGGGTEAFF.

The chain joins TRBV3-1 (or the pseudogene TRBV3-2) to TRBJ2-7; 8 bases map to TRBD1. CDR1 is LGHDT and CDR2 is YNNKEL in the germline V gene (reference sequence). This CDR3 has 15 residues. The junction had 10 bases not matched to a gene; V was cut back by 4 bases and J by 5 bases. The CDR3 loop is CASSRRDRLTDEQYF. The CDR3 nucleotides read TGTGCCAGCAGCCGCCGGGACAGGTTAACTGACGAGCAGTACTTC.

The V gene is TRBV7-2, the J gene TRBJ2-1; no reliable D call. This CDR3 contains 13 residues. Germline CDR1 is SGHTA and CDR2 is FQGNSA. The V end was cut by 5 bases, the J end by 5 bases, with 10 bases between. This CDR3 reads CASSDSYDNEQFF. DNA of the CDR3: TGTGCCAGCAGCGACTCTTACGACAATGAGCAGTTCTTC.

The V gene is TRBV9, the J gene TRBJ2-3, with 7 bases matching TRBD1. Germline assignment: CDR1 SGDLS and CDR2 YYNGEE. This CDR3 spans 16 amino acids. V trimming: 2 bases; J trimming: 6 bases; junction bases outside the gene matches: 12. The chain's CDR3 is CASSVQTGHSFDTQYF. The CDR3 DNA reads as TGTGCCAGCAGCGTCCAGACAGGGCATTCCTTTGATACGCAGTATTTT.

The DNA for the CDR3 is TGCGCCAGCAGCTTGGCTCAGGGGGTTCAGGCCATGAACACTGAAGCTTTCTTT. Translating gives CASSLAQGVQAMNTEAFF. The V and J genes are TRBV5-1 and TRBJ1-1, with 7 bases identical to TRBD1. Looked up from germline, CDR1 is SGHRS and CDR2 is YFSETQ. The CDR3 has 18 amino acids. Trimming at V came to 0 bases and at J to 0 bases, leaving 11 bases not matched to a gene.

This clone appeared a few times. The rearrangement uses TRBV19 and TRBJ2-1; 12 nucleotides match TRBD2. The CDR3 contains 17 residues. Germline CDR1 is LNHDA and CDR2 is SQIVND (reference sequence). The junction had 16 bases not matched to a gene; V was cut back by 7 bases and J by 9 bases. In DNA, the CDR3 is TGTGCCAGTACCCCAAGGAATGGGCTAGCGGGAGGGGGTGAGCAGTTCTTC. Protein: CASTPRNGLAGGGEQFF.

V and J are TRBV9 and TRBJ1-1, with D perhaps matching TRBD1 (5 bases). CDR1 and CDR2 (germline): SGDLS, YYNGEE. The CDR3 is 12 amino acids. V lost 4 bases and J 6 bases, leaving 10 bases between the germline ends. CDR3 region: CASSLPGAEAFF. The CDR3 region has the DNA TGTGCCAGCAGCCTCCCGGGGGCTGAAGCTTTCTTT.

The rearrangement joins TRBV10-3 to TRBJ2-7; possible D gene TRBD2, 6 bases. The CDR3 is 16 amino acids. Trimming removed 0 bases at V and 0 bases at J, with 12 bases between. Germline CDR1 is ENHRY and CDR2 is SYGVKD. The CDR3 DNA sequence: TGTGCCATCAGTGAGTCGGGACTGAAAAGCTCCTACGAGCAGTACTTC. Translation: CAISESGLKSSYEQYF.

This chain links TRBV25-1 with TRBJ2-6, with TRBD2 as a possible D gene (7 bases). Trimming removed 3 bases from V and 8 bases from J, with 14 bases in between. Germline lookup yields CDR1 MGHDK and CDR2 SYGVNS. The CDR3 loop spans 15 amino acids. The CDR3 loop is CASSEVGGQTNVLTF. DNA of the CDR3: TGTGCCAGCAGTGAGGTGGGGGGGCAAACCAACGTCCTGACTTTC.

This chain joins TRBV3-1 (or the pseudogene TRBV3-2) and TRBJ1-1; a weak D match, TRBD1 (5 bases). Trimming removed 8 bases from V and 1 base from J, with 17 bases in between. The CDR3 extends over 15 amino acids. Germline CDR1 reads LGHDT; CDR2 reads YNNKEL (reference sequence). CDR3 amino acids: CASARLGLQNTEAFF. The CDR3 DNA reads TGTGCCAGCGCCCGCTTGGGACTCCAGAACACTGAAGCTTTCTTT.

This chain joins TRBV29-1 and TRBJ1-2; D is ambiguous. The CDR3 has 10 amino acids. CDR1 SQVTM and CDR2 ANQGSEA come from the germline V gene. V lost 4 bases and J 6 bases, leaving 6 bases between the germline ends. The CDR3 reads CSVVGNGYTF. In DNA form, the CDR3 reads TGCAGCGTTGTCGGTAATGGCTACACCTTC. The whole variable domain, filled in from reference TRBV29-1 and TRBJ1-2, reads SAVISQKPSRDICQRGTSLTIQCQVDSQVTMMFWYRQQPGQSLTLIATANQGSEATYESGFVIDKFPISRPNLTFSTLTVSNMSPEDSSIYLCSVVGNGYTFGSGTRLTVV.

This clone is a singleton in its sample. As DNA, the CDR3 is TGTGCCAGCAGCTCCATCCGCACAGATACGCAGTATTTT. Amino acid sequence: CASSSIRTDTQYF. The V call is TRBV5-4, the J call TRBJ2-3; no definite D call. The CDR3 totals 13 residues. V shed 3 bases and J shed 1 base, with 6 bases lying between them. Germline V CDR1 and CDR2: SGHNT, YYREEE (reference sequence).

The chain recombines TRBV6-5 with TRBJ1-2; 7 bases agree with TRBD1. V dropped 5 bases and J dropped 4; count of bases not matched to a gene: 10. The germline V gene has CDR1 MNHEY and CDR2 SVGAGI. The CDR3 runs 15 residues. The CDR3 DNA reads TGTGCCAGCAGTAGGACAGGTTTCGACCTCTATGGCTACACCTTC. Translated: CASSRTGFDLYGYTF.

The genes are TRBV6-5 and TRBJ2-7; the D gene is possibly TRBD1 (6 bases). This CDR3 spans 16 amino acids. V was shortened by 2 bases and J by 5 bases, with 19 bases between the two germline ends. Germline V CDR1 and CDR2: MNHEY, SVGAGI. CDR3 residues: CASSYTTHTPGDEQYF. The CDR3 bases are TGTGCCAGCAGTTACACGACGCATACCCCAGGGGACGAGCAGTACTTC.

This clone has only one observation. The chain links TRBV15 to TRBJ2-5; perhaps TRBD1 as D (6 bases). The CDR3 sequence is 14 residues long. V was clipped by 4 bases and J by 0 bases, with 9 bases between them. Per the germline V gene, CDR1 is LNHNV and CDR2 is YYDKDF (reference sequence). The CDR3 coding sequence is TGTGCCACCAGCACCGACAGGTACCAAGAGACCCAGTACTTC. As protein: CATSTDRYQETQYF.

The chain uses TRBV9 and TRBJ2-5; a possible D gene is TRBD1 (5 bases). Trimming took off 0 bases at V and 4 bases at J, with 13 bases between the two ends. Germline V CDR1 and CDR2: SGDLS, YYNGEE. The CDR3 loop spans 15 amino acids. CDR3 bases: TGTGCCAGCAGCGTAGCACCAGACAGCGCAGAGACCCAGTACTTC. Its translation is CASSVAPDSAETQYF.

The chain combines TRBV10-3 with TRBJ1-5; no reliable D call. Germline V gives CDR1 ENHRY, CDR2 SYGVKD. The CDR3 has 13 residues. V was trimmed by 4 bases and J by 3 bases, leaving 7 bases between them. The CDR3 DNA sequence: TGTGCCATCAGTGGTGGCAACAATCAGCCCCAGCATTTT. This translates into CAISGGNNQPQHF.

The J gene is TRBJ2-3, the V gene TRBV19, with 9 bases identical to TRBD2. Trimming removed 5 bases from V and 1 base from J; junction bases left unmatched: 7. The CDR3 loop spans 16 amino acids. Germline CDR1 LNHDA, CDR2 SQIVND (reference sequence). This chain's CDR3 is CASSAGGTLGTDTQYF. The CDR3 region has the DNA TGTGCCAGTAGTGCGGGGGGGACTCTCGGCACAGATACGCAGTATTTT.